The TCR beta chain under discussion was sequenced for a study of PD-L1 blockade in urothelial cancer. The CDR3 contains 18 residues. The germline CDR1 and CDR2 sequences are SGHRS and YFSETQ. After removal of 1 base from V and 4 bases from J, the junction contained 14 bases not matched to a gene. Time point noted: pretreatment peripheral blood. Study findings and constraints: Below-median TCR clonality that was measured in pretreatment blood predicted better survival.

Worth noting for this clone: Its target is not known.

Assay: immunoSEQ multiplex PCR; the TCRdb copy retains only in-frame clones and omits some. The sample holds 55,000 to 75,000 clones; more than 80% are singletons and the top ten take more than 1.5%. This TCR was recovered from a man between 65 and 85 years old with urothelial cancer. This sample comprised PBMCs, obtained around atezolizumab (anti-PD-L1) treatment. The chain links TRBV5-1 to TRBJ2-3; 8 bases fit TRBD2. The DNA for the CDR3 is TGCGCCAGCAGCTTGATGGGATTTAGCGGGATAGAAGCAGATACGCAGTATTTT. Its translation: CASSLMGFSGIEADTQYF.